This T cell receptor beta chain was profiled in a study of blood T cell repertoires in COVID-19. The assay was immunoSEQ multiplex PCR, and TCRdb's table has in-frame clones only and misses some. The sample contains some 100,000 clones, roughly 80% of which appear only once. CDR3 length: 13 residues. Trimming cost V 6 bases and J 6 bases, with 14 bases left between them. Source material: peripheral blood. The receptor was isolated from a man aged 55 to 70 with acute or convalescent COVID-19. This rearrangement joins TRBV12-3 or TRBV12-4 to TRBJ1-1, with TRBD1 as a possible D gene (5 bases). The DNA for the CDR3 is TGTGCCAGCAGCTACGGGACTTTCTCTGAAGCTTTCTTT. The encoded protein is CASSYGTFSEAFF.